This entry features one T cell receptor (beta chain) sequence. Sequencing was performed with immunoSEQ multiplex PCR; in TCRdb, only in-frame clones are kept and a portion is missing. The table lists approximately 200,000 clones, around 82% of them singletons, with more than 2.5% in the top ten. The data originate from a study of blood T cell repertoires in COVID-19. Germline CDR1 SGHRS, CDR2 YFSETQ. This CDR3 comprises 14 residues. V was cut by 0 bases and J by 6 bases, with 11 bases left in between. The sequence was obtained from a woman younger than 45 who had recovered from COVID-19. The sample comprised peripheral blood. The genes are TRBV5-1 and TRBJ2-3; D is possibly TRBD1 (5 bases). CDR3 region: CASSLGRGVDTQYF. As DNA, the CDR3 is TGCGCCAGCAGCTTGGGAAGGGGTGTGGATACGCAGTATTTT. Full variable domain (missing parts from reference TRBV5-1 and TRBJ2-3): KAGVTQTPRYLIKTRGQQVTLSCSPISGHRSVSWYQQTPGQGLQFLFEYFSETQRNKGNFPGRFSGRQFSNSRSEMNVSTLELGDSALYLCASSLGRGVDTQYFGPGTRLTVL.